The present T cell receptor beta chain was sequenced within a study of blood T cell repertoires in COVID-19. J lost 5 bases, V lost 2 bases, and 12 bases had no gene match. This CDR3 contains 17 residues. The V gene's germline CDR1 is SGHNT and CDR2 YYREEE (reference sequence). Libraries were prepared by immunoSEQ multiplex PCR; TCRdb keeps only in-frame clonotypes and omits some of them. The sample yields about 86,000 clones, roughly 80% seen once. The sequence derives from a man between 50 and 59 years old with acute or convalescent COVID-19. The sequencing input was peripheral blood. V and J are TRBV5-4 and TRBJ2-2, with TRBD1 matching over 7 bases. The CDR3 loop reads CASSLPPDRESTGELFF. DNA of the CDR3: TGTGCCAGCAGCTTACCCCCCGACAGGGAAAGTACCGGGGAGCTGTTTTTT.